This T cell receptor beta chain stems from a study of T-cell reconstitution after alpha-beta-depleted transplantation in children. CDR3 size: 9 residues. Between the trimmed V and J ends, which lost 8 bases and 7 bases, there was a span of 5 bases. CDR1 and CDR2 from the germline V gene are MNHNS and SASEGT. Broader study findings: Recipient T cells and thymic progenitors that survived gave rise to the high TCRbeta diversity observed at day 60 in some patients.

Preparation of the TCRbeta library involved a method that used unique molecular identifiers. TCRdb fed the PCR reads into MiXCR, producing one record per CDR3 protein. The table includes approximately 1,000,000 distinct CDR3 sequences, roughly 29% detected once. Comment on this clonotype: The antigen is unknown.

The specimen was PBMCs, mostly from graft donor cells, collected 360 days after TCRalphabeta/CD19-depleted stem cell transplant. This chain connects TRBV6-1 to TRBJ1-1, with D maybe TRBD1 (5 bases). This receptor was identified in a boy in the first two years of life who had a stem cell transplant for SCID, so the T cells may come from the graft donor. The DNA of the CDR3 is TGTGCCAGCGGGGGTGAAGCTTTCTTT. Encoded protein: CASGGEAFF.